This TCR beta chain is from a study of blood T cells in healthy people across ages. Germline assignment: CDR1 ENHRY and CDR2 SYGVKD. The V end was cut by 2 bases, the J end by 0 bases, with 12 bases between. The CDR3 has 16 amino acids. Primers used in a second PCR of roughly 7 to 12 cycles were a sample-barcoded 5' primer and a J-beta primer mix. TCRdb redid the calling of the 5' RACE reads with MiXCR, one entry per CDR3 protein. The sample records around 1,600,000 distinct CDR3 sequences, approximately 42% being singletons. The sequence was obtained from a woman under 30 in good health. The sequenced sample was blood. V is TRBV10-3 and J is TRBJ2-3, with no clear D. The CDR3 region is CAISEPLVVSTDTQYF. The CDR3 nucleotides are TGTGCCATCAGTGAGCCCCTAGTCGTTAGCACAGATACGCAGTATTTT.